A selection of T cell receptor beta chains follows, all from one sample in a study of cytomegalovirus exposure and HLA in healthy donors. Assay used: immunoSEQ multiplex PCR; TCRdb lists only in-frame clones, some missing. The data contain around 140,000 clones, approximately 72% of them singletons. The sequenced material came from PBMCs. The source of these receptors is a woman aged 55-69 years in good health and CMV-seronegative. Both conserved end residues are part of each CDR3. The D gene is left open where the match is weak. The size of a clone is reported for some rows only, either as once, few or many, or as a class for expanded clones.

j_call v_call clone_size d_call cdr3_nt cdr3_aa
TRBJ2-3 TRBV7-8 few . TGTGCCAGCAGCTCGTCTAGCGTAGATACGCAGTATTTT CASSSSSVDTQYF
TRBJ2-2 TRBV5-1 . TRBD2 TGCGCCAGCAGAATACCGGGACTAGATCATCCCGGGGAGCTGTTTTTT CASRIPGLDHPGELFF
TRBJ1-2 TRBV5-1 . TRBD1 TGCGCCAGCAGCCAGGGACAGAATTATGGCTACACCTTC CASSQGQNYGYTF
TRBJ2-3 TRBV14 . TRBD1 TGTGCCAGCAGCCGTCGGACAGGGACCAGCACAGATACGCAGTATTTT CASSRRTGTSTDTQYF
TRBJ2-4 TRBV5-4 few . TGTGCCAGCAGCTTGGTAGGCGGCAAAAACATTCAGTACTTC CASSLVGGKNIQYF
TRBJ1-2 TRBV10-3 . . TGTGCCATCAGTGACCTCCAGGGTAAGGAGGGCTACACCTTC CAISDLQGKEGYTF
TRBJ2-5 TRBV6-6 . . TGTGCCAGCAGTTATCTAGGGGTCCAAGAGACCCAGTACTTC CASSYLGVQETQYF
TRBJ2-2 TRBV18 . TRBD1 TGTGCCAGCTCTCGAAGACAGGGGGCGGACACCGGGGAGCTGTTTTTT CASSRRQGADTGELFF
TRBJ2-1 TRBV19 . TRBD2 TGTGCCAGCGGGGGGGCCAGACAGTCCAGGGGCCGCCATGAGCAGTTCTTC CASGGARQSRGRHEQFF
TRBJ2-4 TRBV28 . . TGTGCCAGCAGTTTAGGGGGGAAAAACATTCAGTACTTC CASSLGGKNIQYF
TRBJ2-3 TRBV7-2 . TRBD2 TGTGCCAGCAGGCGCGGGGGAGGTTTTAGCACAGATACGCAGTATTTT CASRRGGGFSTDTQYF
TRBJ2-3 TRBV6-6 . TRBD1 TGTGCCAGCAGTTACCCCCAGGGGGCCAACACAGATACGCAGTATTTT CASSYPQGANTDTQYF
TRBJ1-2 TRBV5-1 . . TGCGCCAGCAGCTTAATGTTACAGAGTGGCTACACCTTC CASSLMLQSGYTF
TRBJ2-1 TRBV7-6 . TRBD2 TGTGCCAGCAGCTCGTATCCGGCGGGAGACCTTGAGCAGTTCTTC CASSSYPAGDLEQFF
TRBJ2-3 TRBV5-1 . . TGCGCCAGCAGCATCCGGGACACAGATACGCAGTATTTT CASSIRDTDTQYF
TRBJ1-1 TRBV4-3 . . TGCGCCAGCAGCCAAGCATCATCAGTGGACACTGAAGCTTTCTTT CASSQASSVDTEAFF
TRBJ2-3 TRBV10-3 . TRBD2 TGTGCCACGACTAGCGGGGGGGCGACAGATACGCAGTATTTT CATTSGGATDTQYF
TRBJ2-7 TRBV9 once TRBD2 TGTGCCAGCAGCCTTGGGCTAGCGGGACCCTACGAGCAGTACTTC CASSLGLAGPYEQYF
TRBJ2-1 TRBV7-7 . . TGTGCCAGCAGCACCGGGACTCCCAATGAGCAGTTCTTC CASSTGTPNEQFF
TRBJ2-7 TRBV6-5 . . TGTGCCAGCAGTCCCATGGGGGGTTTCGAGCAGTACTTC CASSPMGGFEQYF
TRBJ2-3 TRBV5-1 few TRBD1 TGCGCCAGCAGCTTACAGGGGTATCATGACGATACGCAGTATTTT CASSLQGYHDDTQYF
TRBJ2-5 TRBV7-8 . . TGTGCCAGCGGTGGGCCTTTGGCCTTAACCCAGTACTTC CASGGPLALTQYF